The T cell receptor (beta chain) under discussion was sequenced for a study of T-cell memory formation after mild COVID-19. This clonotype was found a few times. This CDR3 contains 15 residues. The V segment lost 2 bases and the J segment 6 bases; nucleotides outside the gene matches: 7. The germline V gene has CDR1 ENHRY and CDR2 SYGVKD. One entry per CDR3 protein, called by TCRdb with MiXCR from the 5' RACE reads. The data show 150,000 to 200,000 distinct CDR3 sequences, 20% to 25% seen once. The sample was PBMCs or a T cell subset sorted from them (not recorded which). J is TRBJ2-7 and V is TRBV10-3; 10 positions agree with TRBD2. The sequence was obtained from an adult woman who had mild COVID-19 (a few samples of this study predate the infection). Cell type and time point are not known. This CDR3 is CAISERTSGKVEQYF. The CDR3 DNA sequence: TGTGCCATCAGTGAGAGGACTAGCGGTAAGGTCGAGCAGTACTTC.